The rows below give T cell receptor beta chains drawn from one sample of a study of T-cell reconstitution after alpha-beta-depleted transplantation in children. TCRdb re-derived calls from the PCR reads in MiXCR, one entry per CDR3 protein. The sample yields approximately 640,000 distinct CDR3 sequences, approximately 15% seen once. Sequenced material: PBMCs from the stem cell graft donor, taken from the stem cell graft. The receptors were gathered from a human donor who donated a stem cell graft to a child with acute myeloid leukemia. CDR3s include the opening cysteine and the closing phenylalanine or tryptophan. A D gene is named only where the DNA matches it firmly. Size tells how often a clone was seen (once, few, many) or the class of an expanded clone, and some rows leave it out.

many	TRBV10-3	NA	TRBJ2-7	TGTGCCATCAGTGATTATTTAGAGCAGTACTTC	CAISDYLEQYF
once	TRBV20-1	TRBD2	TRBJ2-2	TGCTGTGCTAGATCCGTTTCGGGGGGGCTCACCGGGGAGCTGTTTTTT	CCARSVSGGLTGELFF
many	TRBV6-1	NA	TRBJ2-1	TGTGCCAGCAAAGGCCGCCCCCTCAGCTCCTACAATGAGCAGTTCTTC	CASKGRPLSSYNEQFF
many	TRBV12-3/TRBV12-4	TRBD1	TRBJ1-5	TGTGCCAGCAGTTTAGCGGGACAGTTGAGCAATCAGCCCCAGCATTTT	CASSLAGQLSNQPQHF
many	TRBV7-2	TRBD2	TRBJ2-5	TGTGCCAGCAGCTTAGGACTAGCGGAGACCCAGTACTTC	CASSLGLAETQYF
NA	TRBV10-1	NA	TRBJ1-2	TGCGCCAGCAGTGAAAGGCCTAACTATGGCTACACCTTC	CASSERPNYGYTF
NA	TRBV11-1	NA	TRBJ2-7	TGTGCCAGCAGCTTAGTTGGGACACGCGAGCAGTACTTC	CASSLVGTREQYF
few	TRBV5-1	NA	TRBJ2-1	TGCGCCAGCGCCCTTGGGGGTAGTGGAATGAATGAGCAGTTCTTC	CASALGGSGMNEQFF
many	TRBV5-6	NA	TRBJ2-1	TGTGCCAGCAGCTTGGGGTTTAACCCGGGAGACAATGAGCAGTTCTTC	CASSLGFNPGDNEQFF
few	TRBV10-2	NA	TRBJ1-5	TGCGCCAGCACAGCGGACTCGGTCCAGCCCCAGCATTTT	CASTADSVQPQHF
few	TRBV6-5	NA	TRBJ2-5	TGTGCCAGCCGCCCCGCGCCCTCGTACCAAGAGACCCAGTACTTC	CASRPAPSYQETQYF
many	TRBV20-1	NA	TRBJ1-4	TGCAGTGCTTTAAGGACAGTTAATGAAAAACTGTTTTTT	CSALRTVNEKLFF
few	TRBV15	NA	TRBJ1-2	TGTGCCACCAGCAGAGTTACCGGGACGGTTAATGGCTACACCTTC	CATSRVTGTVNGYTF
few	TRBV7-2	NA	TRBJ2-7	TGTGCCAGCAGCTCCCGACTCGATGGGATTTACGAGCAGTACTTC	CASSSRLDGIYEQYF
few	TRBV19	NA	TRBJ1-6	TGTGCCAGATCCACCGGGACAAACTTTAATTCACCCCTCCACTTT	CARSTGTNFNSPLHF
many	TRBV29-1	TRBD1	TRBJ2-3	TGCAGCGCTAGGACAGGGGGGCGCCCGAATCAGGGAGATACGCAGTATTTT	CSARTGGRPNQGDTQYF
many	TRBV10-3	NA	TRBJ1-1	TGTGCCATCAGGGACAAGAACACTGAAGCTTTCTTT	CAIRDKNTEAFF
many	TRBV20-1	NA	TRBJ2-1	TGCAGTGCTATGTGGAGCTCCTACAATGAGCAGTTCTTC	CSAMWSSYNEQFF
NA	TRBV7-2	TRBD2	TRBJ2-1	TGTGCCAGCAGCCTGCTAGCGGAGGCCTACAATGAGCAGTTCTTC	CASSLLAEAYNEQFF
few	TRBV25-1	NA	TRBJ1-5	TGTGCCAGCAGTGGCGGCAGTAACAATCAGCCCCAGCATTTT	CASSGGSNNQPQHF
NA	TRBV14	NA	TRBJ2-7	TGTGCCAGCAGCCTCGGGACAGCGGGGATCTCCTACGAGCAGTACTTC	CASSLGTAGISYEQYF
NA	TRBV5-1	NA	TRBJ2-1	TGCGCCAGCAGCTTCGGGACATTACTTGACTACAATGAGCAGTTCTTC	CASSFGTLLDYNEQFF
NA	TRBV20-1	TRBD2	TRBJ2-3	TGCAGTGCTATAGGAGCGGGGGGGCCTGTTACGCAGTATTTT	CSAIGAGGPVTQYF
few	TRBV11-2	TRBD2	TRBJ2-3	TGTGCCAGCAGCTCCTTACTTGGACTAGCGGGGGGGACAGATACGCAGTATTTT	CASSSLLGLAGGTDTQYF
NA	TRBV6-2/TRBV6-3	NA	TRBJ1-5	TGTGCCAGCAGTTCTCCCAAAGGAAATCGTTATAGCAATCAGCCCCAGCATTTT	CASSSPKGNRYSNQPQHF
few	TRBV5-1	NA	TRBJ1-6	TGCGCCAGCAGCTTGGATCAAGGACCTTCCAATTCACCCCTCCACTTT	CASSLDQGPSNSPLHF
few	TRBV7-2	NA	TRBJ1-5	TGTGCCAGCAGCACCACGGCAGGGGCCAATCAGCCCCAGCATTTT	CASSTTAGANQPQHF
NA	TRBV4-2	TRBD2	TRBJ2-5	TGTGCCAGCAGCCAAGCTAGCGGGGACCAAGAGACCCAGTACTTC	CASSQASGDQETQYF
few	TRBV5-5	TRBD1	TRBJ1-1	TGTGCCAGCAGCTTTCTCATACAGGGGGCAACTGAAGCTTTCTTT	CASSFLIQGATEAFF
many	TRBV29-1	NA	TRBJ1-6	TGCAGCGTTGAAGAAGGTGCTGAAGGACGCCACCAGGTTAATTCACCCCTCCACTTT	CSVEEGAEGRHQVNSPLHF
NA	TRBV15	NA	TRBJ1-4	TGTGCCACCAGCAGAGATCCCGTACGAGATGAAAAACTGTTTTTT	CATSRDPVRDEKLFF
NA	TRBV6-1	TRBD2	TRBJ2-5	TGTGCCAGCGGTCTAGCGGGGGCAAAAGAGACCCAGTACTTC	CASGLAGAKETQYF
NA	TRBV6-2/TRBV6-3	TRBD2	TRBJ2-1	TGTGCCAGCATCTCTTCTGCTAGCGGGGACAATGAGCAGTTCTTC	CASISSASGDNEQFF
many	TRBV12-3/TRBV12-4	TRBD1	TRBJ2-7	TGTGCCAGCAGTTTAGCGCTTTGGGACAGTCACTACGAGCAGTACTTC	CASSLALWDSHYEQYF
few	TRBV12-3/TRBV12-4	NA	TRBJ1-1	TGTGCCAGCAGTCCAAGGGGGGGCGTGAACACTGAAGCTTTCTTT	CASSPRGGVNTEAFF
few	TRBV27	TRBD2	TRBJ2-1	TGTGCCAGCAGTTTGGGACTAGCGGGGGGGCAGGAGCAGTTCTTC	CASSLGLAGGQEQFF
few	TRBV10-3	TRBD1	TRBJ2-3	TGTGCCACCCAGGGGGCTGGCACAGATACGCAGTATTTT	CATQGAGTDTQYF